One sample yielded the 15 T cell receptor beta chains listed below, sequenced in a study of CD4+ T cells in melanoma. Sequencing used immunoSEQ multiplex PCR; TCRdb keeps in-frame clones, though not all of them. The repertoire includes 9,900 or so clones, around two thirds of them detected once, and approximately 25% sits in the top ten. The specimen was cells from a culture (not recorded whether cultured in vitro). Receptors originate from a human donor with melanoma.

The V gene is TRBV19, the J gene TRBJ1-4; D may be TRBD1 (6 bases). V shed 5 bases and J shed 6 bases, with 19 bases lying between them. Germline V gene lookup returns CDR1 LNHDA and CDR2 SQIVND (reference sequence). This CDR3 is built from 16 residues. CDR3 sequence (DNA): TGTGCCAGTAGTGAACGACAGGTTGCAATGGATGAAAAACTGTTTTTT. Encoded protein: CASSERQVAMDEKLFF.

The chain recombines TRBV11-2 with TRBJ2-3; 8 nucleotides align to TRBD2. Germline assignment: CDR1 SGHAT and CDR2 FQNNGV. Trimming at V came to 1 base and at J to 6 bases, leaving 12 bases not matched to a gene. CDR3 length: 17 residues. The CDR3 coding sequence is TGTGCCAGCAGCTTAGGCTCCTTCCCGGGCGGGGGGGATACGCAGTATTTT. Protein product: CASSLGSFPGGGDTQYF.

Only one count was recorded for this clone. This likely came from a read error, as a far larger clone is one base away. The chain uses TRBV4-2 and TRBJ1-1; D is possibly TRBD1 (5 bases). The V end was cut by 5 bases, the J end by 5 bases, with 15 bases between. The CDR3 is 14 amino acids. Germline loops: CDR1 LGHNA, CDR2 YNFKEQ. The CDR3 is CASSSEGMGTEAFF. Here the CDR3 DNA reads TGTGCCAGCAGCTCCGAGGGGATGGGGACTGAAGCTTTCTTT.

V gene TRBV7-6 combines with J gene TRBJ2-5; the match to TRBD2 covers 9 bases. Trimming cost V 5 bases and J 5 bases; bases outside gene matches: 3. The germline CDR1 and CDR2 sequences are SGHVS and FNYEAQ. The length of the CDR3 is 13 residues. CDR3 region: CASSLGLAETQYF. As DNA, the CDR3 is TGTGCCAGCAGCCTCGGACTAGCGGAGACCCAGTACTTC.

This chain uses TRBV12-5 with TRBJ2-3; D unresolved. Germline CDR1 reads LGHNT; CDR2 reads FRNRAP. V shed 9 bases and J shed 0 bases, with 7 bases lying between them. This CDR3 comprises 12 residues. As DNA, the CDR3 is TGTGCTAGCAGAACTAGCACAGATACGCAGTATTTT. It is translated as CASRTSTDTQYF.

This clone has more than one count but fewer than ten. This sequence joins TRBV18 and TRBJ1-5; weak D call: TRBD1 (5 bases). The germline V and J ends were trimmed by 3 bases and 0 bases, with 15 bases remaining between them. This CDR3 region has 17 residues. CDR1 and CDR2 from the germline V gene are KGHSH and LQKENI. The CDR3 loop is CASSPNEQAFSNQPQHF. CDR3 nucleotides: TGTGCCAGCTCACCCAACGAACAGGCGTTTAGCAATCAGCCCCAGCATTTT.

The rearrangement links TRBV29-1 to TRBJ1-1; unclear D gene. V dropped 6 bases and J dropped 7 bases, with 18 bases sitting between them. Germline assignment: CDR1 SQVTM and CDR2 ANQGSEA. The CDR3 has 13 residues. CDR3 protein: CSVSVEMIGEAFF. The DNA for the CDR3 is TGCAGCGTGTCAGTGGAGATGATCGGTGAAGCTTTCTTT. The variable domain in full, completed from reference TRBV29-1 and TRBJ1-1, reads SAVISQKPSRDICQRGTSLTIQCQVDSQVTMMFWYRQQPGQSLTLIATANQGSEATYESGFVIDKFPISRPNLTFSTLTVSNMSPEDSSIYLCSVSVEMIGEAFFGQGTRLTVV.

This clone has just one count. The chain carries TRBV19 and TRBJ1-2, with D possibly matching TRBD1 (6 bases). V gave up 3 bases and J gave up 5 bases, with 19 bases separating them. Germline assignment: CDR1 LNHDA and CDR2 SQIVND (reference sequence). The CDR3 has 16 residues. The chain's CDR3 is CASSIGQPGVGYGYTF. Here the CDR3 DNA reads TGTGCCAGTAGTATTGGACAGCCCGGGGTGGGATATGGCTACACCTTC.

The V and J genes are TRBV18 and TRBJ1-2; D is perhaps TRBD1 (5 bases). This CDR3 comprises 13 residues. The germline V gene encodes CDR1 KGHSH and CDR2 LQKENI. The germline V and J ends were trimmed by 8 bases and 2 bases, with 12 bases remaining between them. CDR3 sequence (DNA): TGTGCCAGCACCATGGACAAGAACTATGGCTACACCTTC. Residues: CASTMDKNYGYTF.

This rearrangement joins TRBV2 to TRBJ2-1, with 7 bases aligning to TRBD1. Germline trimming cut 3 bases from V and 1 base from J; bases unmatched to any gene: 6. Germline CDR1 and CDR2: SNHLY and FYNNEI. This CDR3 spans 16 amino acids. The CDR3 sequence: CASSEALTGSYNEQFF. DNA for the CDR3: TGTGCCAGCAGTGAGGCCTTGACAGGGTCCTACAATGAGCAGTTCTTC. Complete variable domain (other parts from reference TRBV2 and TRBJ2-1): EPEVTQTPSHQVTQMGQEVILRCVPISNHLYFYWYRQILGQKVEFLVSFYNNEISEKSEIFDDQFSVERPDGSNFTLKIRSTKLEDSAMYFCASSEALTGSYNEQFFGPGTRLTVL.

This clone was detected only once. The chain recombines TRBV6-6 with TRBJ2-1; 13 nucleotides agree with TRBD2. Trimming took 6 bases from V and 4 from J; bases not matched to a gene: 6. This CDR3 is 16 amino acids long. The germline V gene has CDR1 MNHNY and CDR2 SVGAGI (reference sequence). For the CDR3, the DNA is TGTGCCAGCAGACGACCGACTAGCGGGGGGTACAATGAGCAGTTCTTC. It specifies CASRRPTSGGYNEQFF.

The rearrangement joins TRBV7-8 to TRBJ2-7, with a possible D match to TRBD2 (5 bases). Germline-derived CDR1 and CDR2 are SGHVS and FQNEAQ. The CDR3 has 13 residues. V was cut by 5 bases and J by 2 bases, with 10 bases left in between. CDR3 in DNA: TGTGCCAGCAGCCGGGATCAAACCTACGAGCAGTACTTC. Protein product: CASSRDQTYEQYF.

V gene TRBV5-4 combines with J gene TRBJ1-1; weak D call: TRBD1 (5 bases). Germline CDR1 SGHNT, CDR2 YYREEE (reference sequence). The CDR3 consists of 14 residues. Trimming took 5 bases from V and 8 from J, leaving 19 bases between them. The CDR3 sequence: CASRNGQTSPEAFF. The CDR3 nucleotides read TGTGCCAGCAGGAACGGACAAACTAGCCCGGAAGCTTTCTTT.

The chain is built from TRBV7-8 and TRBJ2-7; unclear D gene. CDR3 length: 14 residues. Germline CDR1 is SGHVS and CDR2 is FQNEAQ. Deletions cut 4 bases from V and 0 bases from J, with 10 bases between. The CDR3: CASSYRRNSYEQYF. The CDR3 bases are TGTGCCAGCAGCTACAGACGGAACTCCTACGAGCAGTACTTC.

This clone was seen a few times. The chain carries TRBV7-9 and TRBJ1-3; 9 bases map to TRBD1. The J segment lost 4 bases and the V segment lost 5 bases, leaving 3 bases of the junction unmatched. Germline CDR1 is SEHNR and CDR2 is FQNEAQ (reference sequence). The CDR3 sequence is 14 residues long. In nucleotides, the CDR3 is TGTGCCAGCAGCCGTACAGGGGGCGGAAACACCATATATTTT. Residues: CASSRTGGGNTIYF.